This T cell receptor (beta chain) was identified during a study of shared clonotypes between healthy human individuals. Several immunoSEQ 96-well plates shared each subset's DNA, each plate a replicate. Sequencing used immunoSEQ multiplex PCR; TCRdb keeps in-frame clones, though not all of them. The sample lists 2 million to 2.5 million clones; around 95% were seen once. Germline V gene sequence: CDR1 SGHTA, CDR2 FQGNSA. The CDR3 covers 13 residues. The V end lost 5 bases, the J end lost 3 bases, and 11 bases lay between the germline ends. The chain combines TRBV7-2 with TRBJ2-7; D unresolved. The clonotype comes from a man younger than 30 in good health. The source material was naive CD4+ T cells sorted from blood. Subset: CD45RA+ positively selected. The CDR3 nucleotides read TGTGCCAGCAGCCTCGGACGATACTACGAGCAGTACTTC. It codes for CASSLGRYYEQYF.